Sequencing of this T cell receptor beta chain was carried out in a study of T-cell reconstitution after alpha-beta-depleted transplantation in children. This clonotype was recorded many times. Antigen: not known. Regarding the study as a whole: After transplant, at about two months, alpha-beta T cells were reportedly derived from several hundred expanded graft clones. Most T-cell counts and diversity one year after the transplant came from T cells that were newly produced.

Unique molecular identifiers featured in how the TCRbeta library was prepared. TCRdb re-derived calls from the PCR reads in MiXCR, one entry per CDR3 protein. The sample lists some 150,000 distinct CDR3 sequences, 8.8% occurring once. The clonotype was recovered from a female patient aged 2-9 years who had a stem cell transplant for congenital amegakaryocytic thrombocytopenia, so the T cells may come from the graft donor. Here the sequenced sample was PBMCs, mostly from graft donor cells, taken 180 days after TCRalphabeta/CD19-depleted stem cell transplant.

CDR3 nucleotides: TGTGCCAGCAGCCGCGTCGCGAGCGTGAGGTCTGAAGCTTTCTTT. Its protein is CASSRVASVRSEAFF. The chain uses TRBV3-1 and TRBJ1-1, with D hard to call. CDR1 and CDR2 from the germline V gene are LGHDT and YNNKEL (reference sequence). Trimming pared 4 bases from V and 6 bases from J, leaving 18 bases between. This CDR3 contains 15 residues.